This record looks at one TCR beta chain sequence and its context. The antigen remains unidentified. Generated by immunoSEQ multiplex PCR, the TCRdb table keeps only in-frame clones and is missing some. The repertoire has roughly 2.5 million clones, about 92% of them found once; the top ten carry over 0.12%. V lost 1 base and J 4 bases, leaving 6 bases between the germline ends. The germline V gene has CDR1 LNHNV and CDR2 YYDKDF (reference sequence). This CDR3 has 13 residues. This sample is drawn from a study of shared clonotypes between healthy human individuals. Study information: The plates for each donor numbered three CD4 naive, three CD4 memory, two CD8 naive and one CD8 memory.

Study outcomes and limitations: It was observed that about 5% of naive CD4 clonotypes were shared across several donors. Represented diversity, genetic and exposure-history alike, was limited by few donors.

What was sequenced was naive CD4+ T cells sorted from blood. As for subset: CD45RA+ positively selected. The chain combines TRBV15 with TRBJ2-3; no definite D call. The source is a man aged 18-30 years in good health. CDR3 protein: CATSRASPDTQYF. The CDR3 nucleotides are TGTGCCACCAGCAGAGCCTCCCCAGATACGCAGTATTTT. The whole variable domain, remainder taken from reference TRBV15 and TRBJ2-3, is DAMVIQNPRYQVTQFGKPVTLSCSQTLNHNVMYWYQQKSSQAPKLLFHYYDKDFNNEADTPDNFQSRRPNTSFCFLDIRSPGLGDTAMYLCATSRASPDTQYFGPGTRLTVL.